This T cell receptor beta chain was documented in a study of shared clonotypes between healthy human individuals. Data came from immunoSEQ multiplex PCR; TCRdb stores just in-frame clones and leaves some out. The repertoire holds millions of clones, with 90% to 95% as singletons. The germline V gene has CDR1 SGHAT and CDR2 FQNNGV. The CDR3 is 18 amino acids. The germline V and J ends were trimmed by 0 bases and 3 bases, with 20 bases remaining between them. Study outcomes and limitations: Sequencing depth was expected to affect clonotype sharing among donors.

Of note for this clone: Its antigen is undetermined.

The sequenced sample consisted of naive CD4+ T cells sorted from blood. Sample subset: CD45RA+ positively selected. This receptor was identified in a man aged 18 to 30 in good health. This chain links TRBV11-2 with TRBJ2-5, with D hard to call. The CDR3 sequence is CASSLDPTRGDLKETQYF. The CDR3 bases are TGTGCCAGCAGCTTAGACCCAACACGTGGAGATTTGAAAGAGACCCAGTACTTC.